Here is one TCR beta chain with its context. Sequencing was performed with immunoSEQ multiplex PCR; in TCRdb, only in-frame clones are kept and a portion is missing. This table holds 120,000 or so clones, more than 70% found once. The data are from a study of T cell responses to AZD1222 COVID-19 vaccine. Trimming removed 4 bases at V and 2 bases at J, with 8 bases between. CDR1 is MNHEY, CDR2 SVGEGT, per germline. This CDR3 is built from 13 residues. This clonotype was obtained from an adult in good health. The gene calls are TRBV6-2 or TRBV6-3 and TRBJ1-2; the D is unclear. The sequenced sample was peripheral blood, obtained on day 0 of AZD1222 vaccination. The CDR3 reads CASSFTRNYGYTF. CDR3 DNA sequence: TGTGCCAGCAGTTTCACACGAAACTATGGCTACACCTTC.